The present TCR beta chain was sequenced within a study of radiotherapy plus CTLA-4 blockade in lung cancer (dated by TCRdb to the late 2010s). Context from the whole study: Among enrolled patients, roughly 17% had an objective response and roughly 31% reached disease control. Paper-wide results and their limitations: After treatment with radiotherapy and ipilimumab, TCR clones that originated in tumors expanded in peripheral blood. The strongest predictors of response, as reported, were early dynamic changes in blood T cell clones along with a rise in serum interferon-beta after radiation.

This clone has a single count. Its antigen is not yet known. No much larger clonotype is one base removed from it; base qualities were not supplied. Library preparation was by the immunoSEQ multiplex PCR assay. TCRdb limited this immuneACCESS table to in-frame rearrangements with V and J called. A share of clones is missing; checked studies link under half to unresolved V genes, and the rest is unexplained. Counted in this sample were about 60,000 clones; about 72% of them appeared once. Around 2.8% of the sample is in the top ten clones. Counted from cysteine to phenylalanine, this CDR3 has 15 amino acids. This entry keeps only the CDR3 DNA: 45 bases, framed from base 1. Looking up the germline V gene (reference sequence) yields CDR1 LNHNV and CDR2 YYDKDF. The junction shows trimming of 0 bases on V and 5 bases on J, and the gene matches do not reach 4 bases of it. In this study, focal radiation therapy paired with CTLA-4 blockade (ipilimumab) was tested in patients who had chemo-refractory metastatic non-small-cell lung cancer.

The V and J genes are TRBV15 and TRBJ1-2, with TRBD1 identical over 9 junction bases. This material consisted of peripheral blood, taken from a patient treated with radiotherapy plus ipilimumab. This TCR was sampled from a human donor with non-small cell lung cancer who had a complete response to radiotherapy plus ipilimumab. The DNA sequence reads TGTGCCACCAGCAGAGATCCGGGACAGGGTTATGGCTACACCTTC. It encodes CATSRDPGQGYGYTF.